Described below is a single TCR beta chain sequence and its context. Antigen: not known. The sample originates from a study of cytomegalovirus exposure and HLA in healthy donors. The study's findings and limits: Productive rates of about 87% or about 30% were seen for most TCR beta V segments in an earlier analysis.

Germline V gives CDR1 SGHDT, CDR2 YYEEEE. The V segment lost 3 bases and the J segment 9 bases; nucleotides outside the gene matches: 9. The CDR3 runs 13 residues. This PCR relied on a set of 60 Vbeta primers and 13 Jbeta primers. Only in-frame clones appear in the TCRdb table, and some are missing; sequencing was by immunoSEQ multiplex PCR. The sample includes about 150,000 clones, around 79% of them seen just once. This rearrangement joins TRBV5-6 to TRBJ2-7, with 7 bases fitting TRBD2. The sequenced sample consisted of PBMCs. The receptor comes from a man aged 18 to 30 in good health and CMV-seronegative. CDR3 bases: TGTGCCAGCAGCTCCGTGGGGGGGAATGGGCAGTACGTC. Protein sequence: CASSSVGGNGQYV.